Presented here are 22 T cell receptor beta chains from one specimen sequenced in a study of read filtering for tumor transcriptome and immune sequencing. This library used about 400 ng RNA and molecular barcoded adaptors spanning alpha/delta and beta/gamma chains. TCRdb redid the calling of the reads with MiXCR, one entry per CDR3 protein. Altogether 50,000 to 65,000 distinct CDR3 sequences are present, roughly 19% being singletons, with the ten largest covering roughly 11%. Sample: a population of CD138-negative cells sorted from bone marrow. The source is a donor aged 40 or older with multiple myeloma.

There are a few counts of this clonotype. V is TRBV7-8 and J is TRBJ2-7, with D possibly matching TRBD2 (7 bases). With 5 bases removed from V and 6 bases from J, the gap between germline ends came to 29 bases. This CDR3 contains 18 residues. Germline V lookup: CDR1 SGHVS, CDR2 FQNEAQ. The CDR3 sequence is CASSLGILWGGGRSEQYF. Written as DNA, the CDR3 is TGTGCCAGCAGCCTAGGGATTCTGTGGGGAGGGGGAAGATCCGAGCAGTACTTC.

Notes on this clonotype: A far larger clone is off by one base, so a read error is likely. The gene calls are TRBV6-2 or TRBV6-3 and TRBJ2-2; D is perhaps TRBD1 (6 bases). This CDR3 is built from 13 residues. The germline V gene encodes CDR1 MNHEY and CDR2 SVGEGT. In nucleotides, the CDR3 is TGTGCCAGCAGGGAGGACAGTCACGGGAAGCTGTTTTTT. Its translation: CASREDSHGKLFF.

The V gene is TRBV10-3, the J gene TRBJ2-3; 8 bases are shared with TRBD2. The junction had 5 bases not matched to a gene; V was cut back by 6 bases and J by 6 bases. Looked up from germline, CDR1 is ENHRY and CDR2 is SYGVKD. The CDR3 loop spans 13 amino acids. The CDR3 spells CAISRGGLDTQYF. The CDR3 DNA reads as TGTGCCATCAGCCGGGGGGGCCTTGATACGCAGTATTTT.

On this clonotype: This clone may be a read error of a much larger clone one base away. This chain uses TRBV18 with TRBJ2-3; 10 positions match TRBD2. Germline assignment: CDR1 KGHSH and CDR2 LQKENI. The CDR3 is 15 residues long. The CDR3 spells CSSSPSGGRTDTQYF. CDR3 coding DNA: TGTTCCAGCTCCCCTAGCGGGGGCAGAACAGATACGCAGTATTTT. The variable domain in full, completed from reference TRBV18 and TRBJ2-3, reads NAGVMQNPRHLVRRRGQEARLRCSPMKGHSHVYWYRQLPEEGLKFMVYLQKENIIDESGMPKERFSAEFPKEGPSILRIQQVVRGDSAAYFCSSSPSGGRTDTQYFGPGTRLTVL.

This clonotype was recorded at least ten times. This chain links TRBV20-1 with TRBJ2-2; no reliable D call. This CDR3 has 11 amino acids. The germline CDR1 and CDR2 sequences are DFQATT and SNEGSKA (reference sequence). Trimming stripped 6 bases from V and 8 bases from J, with 10 bases between. The CDR3 here is CSADLAGELFF. The CDR3 DNA reads TGCAGTGCAGATCTGGCGGGGGAGCTGTTTTTT.

This chain joins TRBV20-1 and TRBJ2-7, with 12 bases aligning to TRBD2. The CDR3 length is 20 residues. Germline CDR1 and CDR2: DFQATT and SNEGSKA (reference sequence). The J segment lost 0 bases and the V segment lost 1 base, leaving 16 bases of the junction unmatched. The CDR3 DNA sequence: TGCAGTGCTAGAGGAGGGCTAGCGGGAGGGGTACCTCTGAGCTCCTACGAGCAGTACTTC. Its protein is CSARGGLAGGVPLSSYEQYF.

This clonotype was seen repeatedly, ten times or more. A much larger clone differs by one base, so this may be a read error. The chain has TRBV2 and TRBJ2-1; TRBD2 matches at 7 bases. The CDR3 covers 17 residues. From germline, CDR1 is SNHLY and CDR2 FYNNEI. CDR3 residues: CASTPFASGQRKNEQLF. Written as DNA, the CDR3 is TGTGCCAGCACCCCGTTTGCTAGCGGTCAAAGAAAGAATGAGCAGCTCTTC. The whole variable domain, remainder taken from reference TRBV2 and TRBJ2-1, is EPEVTQTPSHQVTQMGQEVILRCVPISNHLYFYWYRQILGQKVEFLVSFYNNEISEKSEIFDDQFSVERPDGSNFTLKIRSTKLEDSAMYFCASTPFASGQRKNEQLFGPGTRLTVL.

This clonotype was observed a handful of times. The chain combines TRBV15 with TRBJ1-5; TRBD1 aligns across 9 bases. V lost 0 bases to trimming and J lost 7 bases; unmatched junction nucleotides: 4. This CDR3 comprises 15 residues. Germline values: CDR1 LNHNV, CDR2 YYDKDF (reference sequence). This CDR3 reads CATSRDGDREQPQHF. The CDR3 DNA sequence: TGTGCCACCAGCAGAGATGGGGACAGGGAACAGCCCCAGCATTTT.

This clonotype has ten or more counts. The genes are TRBV3-1 and TRBJ1-1; D gene uncertain. CDR1 is LGHDT, CDR2 YNNKEL, per germline (reference sequence). This CDR3 comprises 13 residues. V lost 1 base, J lost 1 base, and 4 bases lay in between. The CDR3 nucleotides read TGTGCCAGCAGCCAAGGCGGGAACACTGAAGCTTTCTTT. It specifies CASSQGGNTEAFF.

This clonotype was counted a few times. A clone one base away is much larger, so this may be a read error. The rearrangement joins TRBV28 to TRBJ2-7, with D hard to call. CDR1 is MDHEN and CDR2 is SYDVKM in the germline V gene. This CDR3 comprises 13 residues. V lost 0 bases and J lost 3, with 6 bases in between. In DNA, the CDR3 is TGTGCCAGCAGTTTATGGGACGGCTACGAGCAGTACTTC. Translation: CASSLWDGYEQYF.

This clonotype was observed at least ten times. The chain recombines TRBV11-2 with TRBJ1-1; 8 bases are a match to TRBD1. The ends lost 3 bases at V and 4 bases at J; junction bases unmatched: 7. Germline V gene data show CDR1 as SGHAT and CDR2 as FQNNGV. The length of the CDR3 is 15 residues. Written as DNA, the CDR3 is TGTGCCAGCAGCTTCTCAGGGGGCGGAGGCACTGAAGCTTTCTTT. Amino acid sequence: CASSFSGGGGTEAFF.

This clonotype has a count of ten or more. J is TRBJ1-1 and V is TRBV5-8, with D unresolved. This CDR3 contains 13 residues. Germline values: CDR1 SGHTS, CDR2 YDEGEE. V dropped 4 bases and J dropped 4 bases, with 11 bases sitting between them. In DNA, the CDR3 is TGTGCCAGCAGCGACTCGGTGGGCACTGAAGCTTTCTTT. It translates to CASSDSVGTEAFF.

This clonotype was observed at least ten times. V is TRBV4-1 and J is TRBJ2-5; 11 bases match TRBD1. The germline V gene encodes CDR1 MGHRA and CDR2 YSYEKL. Losses at the gene ends were 1 base for V and 6 bases for J; bases not matched to a gene: 10. This CDR3 is built from 17 residues. The CDR3 here is CASSQVARTGGLKTQYF. The CDR3 DNA sequence: TGCGCCAGCAGCCAAGTGGCCAGGACAGGGGGCTTGAAGACCCAGTACTTC.

This clonotype was counted at least ten times. The genes are TRBV5-1 and TRBJ2-7; D is uncertain. CDR1 is SGHRS, CDR2 YFSETQ, per germline. This CDR3 region has 15 residues. V shed 0 bases and J shed 2 bases, with 12 bases lying between them. The CDR3 nucleotides are TGCGCCAGCAGCTTGGAGCTGGATTCCACCTACGAGCAGTACTTC. This encodes CASSLELDSTYEQYF.

About this clonotype itself: A far larger clone is off by one base, so a read error is likely. The chain is built from TRBV11-3 and TRBJ2-5; 8 bases line up with TRBD2. Germline CDR1 reads SGHNT; CDR2 reads YENEEA. J gave up 5 bases and V 0 bases, and 8 bases lay outside the gene matches. This CDR3 comprises 16 residues. The CDR3 nucleotides read TGTGCCAGCAGCTTAGACAGCAGGAGCGGGGGTGAGACCCAGTACTTC. Its translation is CASSLDSRSGGETQYF.

This clonotype came up many times. The chain uses TRBV9 and TRBJ2-2; 9 positions agree with TRBD1. There are 16 residues in the CDR3. Germline assignment: CDR1 SGDLS and CDR2 YYNGEE. Unmatched junction bases numbered 4, after V lost 4 bases and J lost 0 bases. The CDR3 protein is CASSMGQGSNTGELFF. The CDR3 nucleotides are TGTGCCAGCAGCATGGGACAGGGTTCGAACACCGGGGAGCTGTTTTTT.

This clonotype was observed a few times. V gene TRBV12-3 or TRBV12-4 combines with J gene TRBJ1-1; D is possibly TRBD1 (5 bases). The CDR3 is 16 residues long. Trimming shortened V by 0 bases and J by 10 bases, and 21 bases separated the two germline ends. As DNA, the CDR3 is TGTGCCAGCAGTTTAGCGAGGGTCCGGTCCACGGGGGGAGCTTTCTTT. Protein product: CASSLARVRSTGGAFF.

This clonotype was seen many times. The rearrangement uses TRBV5-1 and TRBJ1-2; 7 nucleotides align to TRBD1. The CDR3 totals 14 residues. V was pared by 0 bases and J by 4 bases, with 3 bases of the junction left unmatched. Germline CDR1 reads SGHRS; CDR2 reads YFSETQ. The DNA for the CDR3 is TGCGCCAGCAGCTTGGAAAACAGGGGCTATGGCTACACCTTC. This sequence encodes CASSLENRGYGYTF.

Ten or more counts support this clonotype. The CDR3 sequence is CSVGGRAYQETQYF. CDR3 in DNA: TGCAGCGTTGGGGGCAGGGCGTACCAAGAGACCCAGTACTTC. This chain connects TRBV29-1 to TRBJ2-5; TRBD1 is a possible D gene (5 bases). From germline, CDR1 is SQVTM and CDR2 ANQGSEA. V lost 4 bases and J 0 bases, leaving 12 bases between the germline ends. CDR3 length equals 14 residues.

This clonotype was counted at least ten times. This sequence joins TRBV24-1 and TRBJ2-1, with D perhaps given as TRBD1 or TRBD2 (6 bases each). Germline lookup yields CDR1 KGHDR and CDR2 SFDVKD. V lost 8 bases and J lost 4, with 14 bases in between. This CDR3 is 14 amino acids long. The CDR3 coding sequence is TGTGCCACCAAAGGAGGGGGGATATACAATGAGCAGTTCTTC. Translation gives CATKGGGIYNEQFF.

This clonotype was counted at least ten times. J is TRBJ1-2 and V is TRBV28; D unclear. The CDR3 consists of 12 residues. The germline CDR1 and CDR2 sequences are MDHEN and SYDVKM. V lost 3 bases and J lost 5, with 7 bases in between. CDR3 nucleotides: TGTGCCAGCAGTTTTAGGGTTTATGGCTACACCTTC. This translates into CASSFRVYGYTF.

This clonotype appeared many times. This chain links TRBV5-1 with TRBJ2-2, with 10 bases identical to TRBD2. Germline loops: CDR1 SGHRS, CDR2 YFSETQ. This CDR3 is 15 amino acids long. Unmatched junction bases numbered 3, after V lost 1 base and J lost 6 bases. The CDR3 DNA reads TGCGCCAGCAGCTTGCCTAGCGGGAGCTCCGGGGAGCTGTTTTTT. Encoded protein: CASSLPSGSSGELFF.